A selection of T cell receptor beta chains follows, all from one sample in a study of Graves' ophthalmopathy and Graves' hyperthyroidism. Using its own MiXCR run on the multiplex PCR reads, TCRdb lists one record per CDR3 protein. In the table there are over a million distinct CDR3 sequences, about 36% of which are singletons. What was sequenced was peripheral blood or thyroid tissue (not recorded which). These receptors were collected from an adult man with Graves' hyperthyroidism. The conserved cysteine and the conserved F or W are not part of the CDR3 here.

V gene	J gene	CDR3 protein
TRBV7-9	TRBJ1-1	ASSLELGVLTEAF
TRBV12-3/TRBV12-4	TRBJ1-5	ASSSQGASNQPQH
TRBV7-9	TRBJ2-5	ASSFPGQKETQY
TRBV20-1	TRBJ2-7	SAGPSAQEGPQSYEQY
TRBV5-6	TRBJ1-2	ASSLGFSGSYGYT
TRBV20-1	TRBJ2-7	SARVLASEQY
TRBV3-1	TRBJ2-7	ASSQEAGSKSYEQY
TRBV11-2	TRBJ2-6	AWTRAGAGANVLT
TRBV20-1	TRBJ2-7	SVTGTTIYEQY
TRBV29-1	TRBJ1-4	SLIVNEKLF
TRBV7-2	TRBJ1-5	ASSYSGGISNQPQH
TRBV10-3	TRBJ2-7	AISDNAYEQY
TRBV29-1	TRBJ2-3	SVLGAGRLKTQY
TRBV20-1	TRBJ2-7	SARARGAYEQY
TRBV10-3	TRBJ2-3	AISDSLGTTDTQY
TRBV2	TRBJ1-1	ASTGPLNTEAF
TRBV20-1	TRBJ2-5	SAPGRVSETQY